Listed here is a single T cell receptor beta chain. Through week 26, nivolumab 3 mg/kg IV was given weeks 1, 4, 7, 10, then biweekly. Assay used: immunoSEQ multiplex PCR; TCRdb lists only in-frame clones, some missing. The data show 17,000 or so clones, 70% to 85% seen once. V gave up 3 bases and J gave up 0 bases, with 8 bases separating them. CDR1 and CDR2 (germline): MGHDK, SYGVNS. CDR3 size: 14 residues. The record originates from a study of ipilimumab plus nivolumab after autologous stem cell transplantation. Study context: Typical patient got 5 ipilimumab doses and 7 or 8 nivolumab doses (median).

The chain has TRBV25-1 and TRBJ2-5; D unresolved. The TCR was taken from a male donor with diffuse large B-cell lymphoma. Sequencing used PBMCs, obtained in a trial of ipilimumab plus nivolumab as post-transplant consolidation. The CDR3 nucleotides read TGTGCCAGCAGTGAGTCGTATTACCAAGAGACCCAGTACTTC. This sequence encodes CASSESYYQETQYF.